Shown below are 30 T cell receptor beta chains from a single sample sequenced in a study of blood T cell repertoires in COVID-19. Profiling relied on immunoSEQ multiplex PCR, and the TCRdb table lists in-frame clones only, not all of them. The top ten clones hold roughly a tenth of a sample with 120,000 to 150,000 clones, 80% to 90% of them seen once. Sequencing was carried out using peripheral blood. These TCRs come from a man between 60 and 70 years old with active or convalescent COVID-19.

This chain uses TRBV19 with TRBJ2-3; 9 bases map to TRBD2. Germline CDR1 reads LNHDA; CDR2 reads SQIVND (reference sequence). The CDR3 sequence is 16 residues long. The V segment lost 3 bases and the J segment 4 bases; nucleotides outside the gene matches: 8. CDR3 in amino acids: CASSMAGGVPPDTQYF. Here the CDR3 DNA reads TGTGCCAGTAGTATGGCGGGAGGGGTCCCCCCAGATACGCAGTATTTT.

V is TRBV10-3 and J is TRBJ2-7, with TRBD1 as a possible D gene (5 bases). This CDR3 spans 15 amino acids. The V and J ends lost 0 bases and 3 bases respectively, with 12 bases between them. Germline values: CDR1 ENHRY, CDR2 SYGVKD. The CDR3 coding sequence is TGTGCCATCAGTGAGTCAGACAGCAACGTCTACGAGCAGTACTTC. Amino acid sequence: CAISESDSNVYEQYF.

This chain links TRBV11-1 with TRBJ2-7; 9 bases match TRBD1. Germline CDR1 is SGHAT and CDR2 is FQDESV (reference sequence). Trimming took 1 base from V and 1 from J; bases not matched to a gene: 5. The CDR3 spans 16 residues. The CDR3 region is CASSLDFGTGSYEQYF. The CDR3 DNA follows: TGTGCCAGCAGCTTAGATTTCGGGACAGGGTCCTACGAGCAGTACTTC.

CDR3 sequence reads: CASTLGSYGEQYF. In nucleotides, the CDR3 is TGTGCCAGCACCCTCGGGAGTTACGGCGAGCAGTACTTC. The V gene is TRBV28, the J gene TRBJ2-7; D is possibly TRBD2 (6 bases). Trimming removed 7 bases at V and 6 bases at J, with 16 bases between. The CDR3 sequence is 13 residues long. The germline gives CDR1 MDHEN, CDR2 SYDVKM.

The rearrangement joins TRBV5-6 to TRBJ2-2; 10 bases are a match to TRBD1. V dropped 4 bases and J dropped 5; count of bases not matched to a gene: 11. This CDR3 is built from 17 residues. Germline V lookup: CDR1 SGHDT, CDR2 YYEEEE. CDR3 nucleotide sequence: TGTGCCAGCAGCACTTATCCGGGACAGGGGAATACCGGGGAGCTGTTTTTT. It is translated as CASSTYPGQGNTGELFF.

The genes are TRBV4-1 and TRBJ2-5, with D perhaps matching TRBD2 (5 bases). CDR1 is MGHRA, CDR2 YSYEKL, per germline. The CDR3 extends over 16 amino acids. V shed 1 base and J shed 5 bases, with 17 bases lying between them. The DNA of the CDR3 is TGCGCCAGCAGCCAAGTGGTGGGAGCGGCGCCGGAGACCCAGTACTTC. Translated: CASSQVVGAAPETQYF.

The V and J genes are TRBV27 and TRBJ2-1; the match to TRBD1 covers 11 bases. V lost 5 bases and J lost 11; bases outside the gene matches: 5. The CDR3 has 13 residues. Germline lookup yields CDR1 MNHEY and CDR2 SMNVEV (reference sequence). The CDR3 DNA is TGTGCCAGCAGTCCAGGGACAGGGGGAAAGCAGTTCTTC. This codes for CASSPGTGGKQFF.

Only one count was recorded for this clone. The chain couples TRBV28 to TRBJ2-1, with D hard to call. Looked up from germline, CDR1 is MDHEN and CDR2 is SYDVKM. This CDR3 comprises 14 residues. V shed 6 bases and J shed 2 bases, with 11 bases lying between them. CDR3 sequence (DNA): TGTGCCAGCAGGACAAGCTCACCCTACAATGAGCAGTTCTTC. Protein: CASRTSSPYNEQFF.

With respect to this clone: Distinct nucleotide sequences in the sample also encode this CDR3. The gene calls are TRBV14 and TRBJ2-5; 8 nucleotides match TRBD1. The length of the CDR3 is 14 residues. CDR1 SGHDN and CDR2 FVKESK come from the germline V gene. V was clipped by 3 bases and J by 2 bases; unmatched bases: 2. This chain's CDR3 is CASSQNRGQETQYF. CDR3 bases: TGTGCCAGCAGCCAGAACAGGGGGCAAGAGACCCAGTACTTC. Drawing the rest from reference TRBV14 and TRBJ2-5, the complete variable domain is EAGVTQFPSHSVIEKGQTVTLRCDPISGHDNLYWYRRVMGKEIKFLLHFVKESKQDESGMPNNRFLAERTGGTYSTLKVQPAELEDSGVYFCASSQNRGQETQYFGPGTRLLVL.

The chain uses TRBV6-5 and TRBJ2-1; TRBD2 agrees at 12 bases. The ends lost 6 bases at V and 4 bases at J; junction bases unmatched: 4. CDR3 length: 15 amino acids. Germline CDR1 reads MNHEY; CDR2 reads SVGAGI. The CDR3 loop is CASSSTSGGYNEQFF. CDR3 sequence (DNA): TGTGCCAGCAGCTCGACTAGCGGGGGTTACAATGAGCAGTTCTTC.

In this sample, this clone turned up a few times. The V call is TRBV3-1 (or the pseudogene TRBV3-2), the J call TRBJ2-1, with 14 bases matching TRBD2. V gave up 4 bases and J gave up 8 bases; unmatched junction bases: 10. Germline CDR1 reads LGHDT; CDR2 reads YNNKEL (reference sequence). There are 17 residues in the CDR3. The CDR3 DNA sequence: TGTGCCAGCAGCCGCGCTAGGACTAGCGGGAGGAGGTATGAGCAGTTCTTC. Translated: CASSRARTSGRRYEQFF.

The V call is TRBV19, the J call TRBJ1-2, with TRBD1 identical over 9 bases. J was trimmed by 8 bases and V by 6 bases; bases with no gene match: 7. The CDR3 has 13 residues. The germline CDR1 and CDR2 sequences are LNHDA and SQIVND (reference sequence). The CDR3 nucleotides read TGTGCCAGTAGCGGGGACAGGGTGTTCGGCTACACCTTC. Protein product: CASSGDRVFGYTF.

The rearrangement uses TRBV4-1 and TRBJ2-2; D gene unclear. Germline CDR1 and CDR2: MGHRA and YSYEKL. The V end was cut by 2 bases, the J end by 0 bases, with 10 bases between. The CDR3 sequence is 16 residues long. The CDR3 region is CASSQTRWSNTGELFF. As DNA, the CDR3 is TGCGCCAGCAGCCAAACTCGCTGGTCGAACACCGGGGAGCTGTTTTTT.

V usage is TRBV28 and J usage is TRBJ1-6, with D unclear. Germline lookup yields CDR1 MDHEN and CDR2 SYDVKM. This CDR3 region has 15 residues. V was cut by 7 bases and J by 0 bases, with 10 bases left in between. Here the CDR3 DNA reads TGTGCCAGCATGGAACAGAGCTCCTATAATTCACCCCTCCACTTT. Residues: CASMEQSSYNSPLHF.

V gene TRBV7-3 combines with J gene TRBJ2-5; TRBD2 agrees at 7 bases. The CDR3 is 16 residues long. V was pared by 5 bases and J by 1 base, with 10 bases of the junction left unmatched. Germline CDR1 is SGHTA and CDR2 is FQGTGA. The CDR3 region is CASSPPPSGRQETQYF. CDR3 nucleotides: TGTGCCAGCAGCCCCCCCCCTAGCGGCCGCCAAGAGACCCAGTACTTC.

This chain connects TRBV7-2 to TRBJ1-4; a weak D match, TRBD1 (6 bases). This CDR3 has 17 amino acids. CDR1 and CDR2 (germline): SGHTA, FQGNSA. Trimming removed 0 bases from V and 6 bases from J, with 17 bases in between. This chain's CDR3 is CASSLAVGRGPYEKLFF. For the CDR3, the DNA is TGTGCCAGCAGCTTAGCGGTTGGCAGGGGCCCATATGAAAAACTGTTTTTT.

The chain employs TRBV6-5 and TRBJ1-2; possible D gene TRBD1, 5 bases. Per the germline V gene, CDR1 is MNHEY and CDR2 is SVGAGI. The CDR3 totals 15 residues. Trimming removed 2 bases at V and 4 bases at J, with 14 bases between. CDR3 protein: CASSYQITGGYGYTF. The CDR3 coding sequence is TGTGCCAGCAGTTACCAAATAACGGGGGGCTATGGCTACACCTTC.

The chain couples TRBV18 to TRBJ1-6; possibly TRBD1 for D (6 bases). The CDR3 runs to 13 residues. Trimming removed 3 bases at V and 6 bases at J, with 6 bases between. Germline V CDR1 and CDR2: KGHSH, LQKENI. CDR3 in DNA: TGTGCCAGCTCACCGGACAGTAATTCACCCCTCCACTTT. Translated, it gives CASSPDSNSPLHF.

This clone was detected only once. The chain carries TRBV19 and TRBJ2-7; 9 nucleotides align to TRBD2. The CDR3 covers 15 residues. Germline V gene data show CDR1 as LNHDA and CDR2 as SQIVND (reference sequence). V lost 2 bases to trimming and J lost 5 bases; unmatched junction nucleotides: 7. The CDR3 spells CASSIIAGVSHEQYF. In DNA form, the CDR3 reads TGTGCCAGTAGTATAATAGCGGGAGTATCCCACGAGCAGTACTTC.

The rearrangement links TRBV30 to TRBJ1-1; D is ambiguous. Between the trimmed V and J ends, which lost 2 bases and 1 base, there was a span of 8 bases. The CDR3 spans 13 residues. The germline gives CDR1 GTSNPN, CDR2 SVGIG (reference sequence). The CDR3 loop is CAWSTEPNTEAFF. The CDR3 nucleotides are TGTGCCTGGAGTACAGAGCCGAACACTGAAGCTTTCTTT.

The chain carries TRBV23-1 and TRBJ2-7; TRBD2 aligns across 11 bases. TRBV23-1 counts as an open reading frame of uncertain function. V gave up 2 bases and J gave up 5 bases; unmatched junction bases: 8. The CDR3 consists of 16 residues. CDR3 in amino acids: CASSQQASGRSHEQYF. The DNA for the CDR3 is TGCGCCAGCAGTCAACAGGCTAGCGGGAGGAGCCACGAGCAGTACTTC.

The chain combines TRBV3-1 (or the pseudogene TRBV3-2) with TRBJ1-5; possible D gene TRBD1, 6 bases. The CDR3 spans 17 residues. Germline V gene lookup returns CDR1 LGHDT and CDR2 YNNKEL (reference sequence). The V gene lost 1 base and the J gene lost 0 bases, with 13 bases spanning the gap. DNA for the CDR3: TGTGCCAGCAGCCAAGGGATTGGGGGCAATAGCAATCAGCCCCAGCATTTT. Residues: CASSQGIGGNSNQPQHF.

The V call is TRBV19, the J call TRBJ1-1; 9 bases align to TRBD1. Germline assignment: CDR1 LNHDA and CDR2 SQIVND (reference sequence). V shed 3 bases, J shed 4 bases, and the junction held 0 bases outside the gene matches. This CDR3 has 13 amino acids. The CDR3 reads CASSMTGGTEAFF. In DNA, the CDR3 is TGTGCCAGTAGTATGACAGGGGGCACTGAAGCTTTCTTT.

This chain connects TRBV28 to TRBJ2-7; 12 bases map to TRBD2. CDR3 size: 14 residues. The germline gives CDR1 MDHEN, CDR2 SYDVKM. V was clipped by 6 bases and J by 3 bases; unmatched bases: 3. The CDR3 nucleotides are TGTGCCAGCAGACCGGGACTAGCGGGCTACGAGCAGTACTTC. It is translated as CASRPGLAGYEQYF.

The chain combines TRBV12-3 or TRBV12-4 with TRBJ1-2, with 9 bases fitting TRBD1. Trimming cost V 6 bases and J 5 bases; bases outside gene matches: 4. This CDR3 is built from 13 residues. In nucleotides, the CDR3 is TGTGCCAGCAGCCGGGGACAGGGTTATGGCTACACCTTC. Translated, it gives CASSRGQGYGYTF.

The V and J genes are TRBV28 and TRBJ1-5; D not resolved. Germline V lookup: CDR1 MDHEN, CDR2 SYDVKM. Deletions cut 11 bases from V and 6 bases from J, with 14 bases between. CDR3 length equals 12 residues. CDR3: CASISGIQPQHF. CDR3 DNA: TGTGCCTCCATCTCGGGAATTCAGCCCCAGCATTTT.

V and J are TRBV28 and TRBJ2-1; TRBD2 matches 8 bases. Trimming cost V 4 bases and J 1 base; bases outside gene matches: 15. The CDR3 has 19 residues. Germline CDR1 MDHEN, CDR2 SYDVKM. For the CDR3, the DNA is TGTGCCAGCAGTTCCCTCTGGCGGGAGGCAAGTAAGTCCTACAATGAGCAGTTCTTC. Protein product: CASSSLWREASKSYNEQFF.

This clone was seen just once. The chain is built from TRBV18 and TRBJ1-1; a possible D gene is TRBD1 (6 bases). Trimming stripped 1 base from V and 5 bases from J, with 11 bases between. The CDR3 totals 14 residues. Germline CDR1 is KGHSH and CDR2 is LQKENI. For the CDR3, the DNA is TGTGCCAGCTCACCACTGCGGGGGCAAACTGAAGCTTTCTTT. Protein sequence: CASSPLRGQTEAFF.

The CDR3 DNA reads TGTGCCAGCAGCCCCACCGGGACAACGAACACCGGGGAGCTGTTTTTT. Translation: CASSPTGTTNTGELFF. The chain joins TRBV3-1 (or the pseudogene TRBV3-2) to TRBJ2-2; D is possibly TRBD1 (6 bases). Trimming removed 4 bases from V and 0 bases from J, with 12 bases in between. CDR1 is LGHDT, CDR2 YNNKEL, per germline (reference sequence). The CDR3 consists of 16 residues.

J is TRBJ2-2 and V is TRBV28, with TRBD2 matching 7 bases. The germline V gene has CDR1 MDHEN and CDR2 SYDVKM. The CDR3 spans 17 residues. With V trimmed by 4 bases and J by 6 bases, 14 bases remained unmatched. CDR3 region: CASSSPGGGSWAGELFF. For the CDR3, the DNA is TGTGCCAGCAGTTCGCCCGGTGGCGGGAGTTGGGCCGGGGAGCTGTTTTTT.